The present entry profiles one T cell receptor beta chain with its context. The data derive from a study of T cell changes during pregnancy in multiple sclerosis. Clones were sequenced by immunoSEQ multiplex PCR, and TCRdb holds only the in-frame ones, with some missing. The sample has 40,000 or so clones, 90% to 95% seen once; the top ten hold under 6.5%. The TCR comes from a female donor with multiple sclerosis, enrolled in a pregnancy study. The sample in question was CD8+ T cells from peripheral blood mononuclear cells, obtained in the second trimester of pregnancy.

The DNA of the CDR3 is TGTGCCAGCAGCCAAGAGAGCTCTGGTGGTCACTATGGCTACACCTTC. It translates to CASSQESSGGHYGYTF. The V call is TRBV4-2, the J call TRBJ1-2; no firm D call. Trimming took off 0 bases at V and 3 bases at J, with 14 bases between the two ends. Looked up from germline, CDR1 is LGHNA and CDR2 is YNFKEQ. The CDR3 is 16 amino acids.